Below, one T cell receptor (beta chain) is given with its context. Its antigen is unknown. The data stem from a study of response to subunit inactivated influenza vaccine. Notes on the study in general: A suggestion made by the authors is that each seasonal influenza vaccination recruits few new T cells.

A single record per CDR3 protein comes from TCRdb applying MiXCR to the RT-PCR reads. Seen here are approximately 570,000 distinct CDR3 sequences, approximately 7.7% observed once, and the top ten hold 10% to 15%. The sample consisted of PBMCs from blood, taken around 25 months after vaccination. The sequence was obtained from a man in his fifties or sixties who received an inactivated influenza vaccine.

As DNA, the CDR3 is TGCAGTGCTGGTAAACTAGCGGGGGACCCTATTGGCGAGCAGTACTTC. It translates to CSAGKLAGDPIGEQYF. The chain employs TRBV20-1 and TRBJ2-7; 11 bases are shared with TRBD2. In germline, CDR1 is DFQATT, CDR2 SNEGSKA (reference sequence). The CDR3 extends over 16 amino acids. V lost 5 bases to trimming and J lost 6 bases; unmatched junction nucleotides: 15.